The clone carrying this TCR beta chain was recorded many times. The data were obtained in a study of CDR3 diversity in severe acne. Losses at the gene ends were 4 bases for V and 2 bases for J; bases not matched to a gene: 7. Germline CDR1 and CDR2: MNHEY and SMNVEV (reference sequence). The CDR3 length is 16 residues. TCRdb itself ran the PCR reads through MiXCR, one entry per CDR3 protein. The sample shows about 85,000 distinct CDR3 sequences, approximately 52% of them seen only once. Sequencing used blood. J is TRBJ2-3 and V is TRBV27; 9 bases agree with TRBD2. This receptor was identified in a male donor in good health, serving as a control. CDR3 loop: CASSSDLAGITDTQYF. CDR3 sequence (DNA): TGTGCCAGCAGTTCTGATCTAGCGGGAATCACAGATACGCAGTATTTT.